The 22 T cell receptor beta chains below come from one sample, sequenced in a study of blood T cell repertoires in COVID-19. TCRdb's copy holds only in-frame clones and misses some; the assay was immunoSEQ multiplex PCR. The table shows about 180,000 clones, with 70% to 90% occurring only once. Sequencing input: peripheral blood. These receptors all stem from a human donor with active or convalescent COVID-19. The donor label of this sample is uncertain.

The V and J genes are TRBV14 and TRBJ1-4; no firm D call. With 4 bases removed from V and 8 bases from J, the gap between germline ends came to 14 bases. CDR3 length: 14 residues. Germline CDR1 SGHDN, CDR2 FVKESK. CDR3 residues: CASSLRAGREKLFF. The CDR3, as DNA: TGTGCCAGCAGCCTACGCGCGGGGAGGGAAAAACTGTTTTTT.

Note on this clone: In the same sample, other DNA sequences code for this CDR3. The rearrangement uses TRBV6-5 and TRBJ1-1; a possible D gene is TRBD1 (5 bases). The CDR3 runs 12 residues. Germline CDR1 is MNHEY and CDR2 is SVGAGI. V dropped 5 bases and J dropped 5 bases, with 9 bases sitting between them. The CDR3 protein is CASSRGDTEAFF. In nucleotides, the CDR3 is TGTGCCAGCAGTCGGGGGGATACTGAAGCTTTCTTT.

The chain has TRBV3-1 (or the pseudogene TRBV3-2) and TRBJ1-1; perhaps TRBD1 as D (5 bases). The CDR3 totals 13 residues. V lost 6 bases, J lost 1 base, and 9 bases lay in between. CDR1 LGHDT and CDR2 YNNKEL come from the germline V gene (reference sequence). The CDR3 DNA sequence: TGTGCCAGCAGTCTTACAGGGAACACTGAAGCTTTCTTT. Translating gives CASSLTGNTEAFF.

The genes are TRBV20-1 and TRBJ2-5; the match to TRBD1 covers 8 bases. Germline V gives CDR1 DFQATT, CDR2 SNEGSKA (reference sequence). This CDR3 comprises 15 residues. With 3 bases clipped from V and 0 bases from J, the junction kept 6 bases outside the gene matches. CDR3 region: CSASPRQGYQETQYF. The CDR3 DNA is TGCAGTGCTAGTCCCCGACAGGGGTACCAAGAGACCCAGTACTTC.

This rearrangement joins TRBV5-4 to TRBJ1-4, with 7 bases matching TRBD1. Trimming removed 5 bases from V and 3 bases from J; junction bases left unmatched: 7. The V gene's germline CDR1 is SGHNT and CDR2 YYREEE (reference sequence). The CDR3 consists of 15 residues. The CDR3 loop reads CASSIQGGPNEKLFF. CDR3 in DNA: TGTGCCAGCAGTATCCAAGGGGGCCCTAATGAAAAACTGTTTTTT. The variable domain in full, completed from reference TRBV5-4 and TRBJ1-4, reads ETGVTQSPTHLIKTRGQQVTLRCSSQSGHNTVSWYQQALGQGPQFIFQYYREEENGRGNFPPRFSGLQFPNYSSELNVNALELDDSALYLCASSIQGGPNEKLFFGSGTQLSVL.

V gene TRBV2 combines with J gene TRBJ2-5, with D possibly TRBD1 on 6 matching bases. Deletions cut 3 bases from V and 0 bases from J, with 8 bases between. This CDR3 has 14 residues. The V gene's germline CDR1 is SNHLY and CDR2 FYNNEI. CDR3 in amino acids: CASSEGANQETQYF. Here the CDR3 DNA reads TGTGCCAGCAGTGAGGGGGCGAACCAAGAGACCCAGTACTTC.

This clone has only a few counts. The chain couples TRBV28 to TRBJ1-1; D remains ambiguous. V was pared by 1 base and J by 0 bases, with 6 bases between. CDR1 and CDR2 (germline): MDHEN, SYDVKM. CDR3 length equals 14 residues. CDR3 amino acids: CASSLFSLNTEAFF. Here the CDR3 DNA reads TGTGCCAGCAGTTTATTTAGTTTGAACACTGAAGCTTTCTTT.

The chain couples TRBV21-1 to TRBJ1-1; TRBD1 is the table's D call and was not checked against the DNA. TRBV21-1 is a known pseudogene. This CDR3 has 18 amino acids. The CDR3 nucleotides are TGTGCCAGCAGCAAAGCGCAGATGGGGCGGCTCGGTAACACTGAAGCTTTCTTT. This translates into CASSKAQMGRLGNTEAFF.

This clone was observed a handful of times. The chain joins TRBV5-1 to TRBJ1-2; the match to TRBD1 covers 7 bases. V trimming: 4 bases; J trimming: 2 bases; junction bases outside the gene matches: 5. CDR3 length: 14 amino acids. CDR1 SGHRS and CDR2 YFSETQ come from the germline V gene. CDR3 DNA: TGCGCCAGCAGCCCCGGGGACAGAAACTATGGCTACACCTTC. Translated: CASSPGDRNYGYTF.

This clone was counted only a few times. The chain is built from TRBV7-8 and TRBJ2-3; D perhaps matches TRBD2 (5 bases). Germline CDR1 is SGHVS and CDR2 is FQNEAQ. V was shortened by 3 bases and J by 1 base, with 14 bases between the two germline ends. The CDR3 loop spans 16 amino acids. The CDR3 sequence: CASSFGMNRRTDTQYF. As DNA, the CDR3 is TGTGCCAGCAGCTTCGGGATGAACCGTCGCACAGATACGCAGTATTTT. The full variable domain, rest sourced from reference TRBV7-8 and TRBJ2-3, is GAGVSQSPRYKVAKRGQDVALRCDPISGHVSLFWYQQALGQGPEFLTYFQNEAQLDKSGLPSDRFFAERPEGSVSTLKIQRTQQEDSAVYLCASSFGMNRRTDTQYFGPGTRLTVL.

This clone appeared a single time. J is TRBJ2-5 and V is TRBV7-9; possibly TRBD2 for D (5 bases). V was pared by 0 bases and J by 5 bases, with 10 bases between. CDR3 length: 14 residues. Germline loops: CDR1 SEHNR, CDR2 FQNEAQ (reference sequence). The CDR3 DNA reads as TGTGCCAGCAGCTTAGCAGTGACGGGGGAGACCCAGTACTTC. It translates to CASSLAVTGETQYF.

The chain carries TRBV18 and TRBJ2-7; D not resolved. The length of the CDR3 is 13 residues. V dropped 3 bases and J dropped 0 bases, with 6 bases sitting between them. Looked up from germline, CDR1 is KGHSH and CDR2 is LQKENI. The CDR3 region is CASSPLSSYEQYF. The CDR3 bases are TGTGCCAGCTCACCTCTTAGCTCCTACGAGCAGTACTTC.

CDR3 DNA: TGTGCCAGCAGCCCCAACGACAAGGGGGGCTACACCTTC. This gives the protein CASSPNDKGGYTF. The V gene is TRBV6-5, the J gene TRBJ1-2, with D perhaps matching TRBD1 (5 bases). The CDR3 consists of 13 residues. Trimming took 6 bases from V and 8 from J, leaving 16 bases between them. Germline V CDR1 and CDR2: MNHEY, SVGAGI.

The table lists this clone with a count of one. The gene calls are TRBV5-1 and TRBJ1-6; D is perhaps TRBD1 (5 bases). V lost 3 bases, J lost 5 bases, and 15 bases lay in between. The germline CDR1 and CDR2 sequences are SGHRS and YFSETQ. This CDR3 has 16 amino acids. The CDR3 protein is CASSWTSDRDNSPLHF. The CDR3 nucleotides read TGCGCCAGCAGCTGGACCTCAGACAGAGATAATTCACCCCTCCACTTT.

This clone showed up just a few times. The gene calls are TRBV3-1 (or the pseudogene TRBV3-2) and TRBJ2-7; 8 bases are shared with TRBD1. V trimming: 8 bases; J trimming: 2 bases; junction bases outside the gene matches: 2. The germline gives CDR1 LGHDT, CDR2 YNNKEL (reference sequence). The CDR3 is 12 residues long. The CDR3 loop is CASGQGPYEQYF. The CDR3 bases are TGTGCCAGCGGACAGGGACCCTACGAGCAGTACTTC.

The rearrangement joins TRBV9 to TRBJ2-7; 12 bases agree with TRBD2. Looked up from germline, CDR1 is SGDLS and CDR2 is YYNGEE. The CDR3 is made up of 13 amino acids. Trimming took 1 base from V and 10 from J; bases not matched to a gene: 3. CDR3 protein: CASSVSSGRAQYF. For the CDR3, the DNA is TGTGCCAGCAGCGTATCTAGCGGGAGGGCCCAGTACTTC.

The J gene is TRBJ1-1, the V gene TRBV18; D is possibly TRBD1 (5 bases). The V gene's germline CDR1 is KGHSH and CDR2 LQKENI. V dropped 3 bases and J dropped 4 bases, with 12 bases sitting between them. CDR3 length: 14 amino acids. CDR3: CASSPFAGGTEAFF. The CDR3 nucleotides read TGTGCCAGCTCACCCTTCGCCGGGGGCACTGAAGCTTTCTTT.

This clone was seen a few times. The chain couples TRBV5-4 to TRBJ2-5; 8 bases are a match to TRBD2. Trimming removed 7 bases from V and 3 bases from J; junction bases left unmatched: 11. Germline-derived CDR1 and CDR2 are SGHNT and YYREEE (reference sequence). The CDR3 length is 15 residues. DNA of the CDR3: TGTGCCAGCTACAGGGATAAGCGGGGGAAAGAGACCCAGTACTTC. This encodes CASYRDKRGKETQYF.

This rearrangement joins TRBV24-1 to TRBJ1-5; weak D call: TRBD1 (5 bases). CDR1 is KGHDR and CDR2 is SFDVKD in the germline V gene. The CDR3 contains 16 residues. V lost 4 bases and J lost 1, with 13 bases in between. The chain's CDR3 is CATSDQKGLSNQPQHF. The CDR3 DNA is TGTGCCACCAGTGACCAAAAGGGACTAAGCAATCAGCCCCAGCATTTT.

This sequence joins TRBV18 and TRBJ2-3, with D possibly matching TRBD2 (6 bases). The CDR3 is 14 amino acids. CDR1 and CDR2 from the germline V gene are KGHSH and LQKENI. The germline V and J ends were trimmed by 6 bases and 6 bases, with 16 bases remaining between them. CDR3 sequence: CASSTGTRGDTQYF. CDR3 in DNA: TGTGCCAGCTCGACCGGGACTCGGGGGGATACGCAGTATTTT.

V is TRBV5-5 and J is TRBJ2-1; D gene ambiguous. There are 13 residues in the CDR3. V was shortened by 0 bases and J by 9 bases, with 10 bases between the two germline ends. CDR1 is SGHKS, CDR2 YYEKEE, per germline (reference sequence). For the CDR3, the DNA is TGTGCCAGCAGCTTGGGCCTAGTAGGTGAGCAGTTCTTC. Translated, it gives CASSLGLVGEQFF. Looking up the rest from reference TRBV5-5 and TRBJ2-1 gives the full variable domain: DAGVTQSPTHLIKTRGQQVTLRCSPISGHKSVSWYQQVLGQGPQFIFQYYEKEERGRGNFPDRFSARQFPNYSSELNVNALLLGDSALYLCASSLGLVGEQFFGPGTRLTVL.

This chain uses TRBV5-1 with TRBJ2-5, with D possibly being TRBD2 (7 bases). There are 15 residues in the CDR3. Germline lookup yields CDR1 SGHRS and CDR2 YFSETQ. V lost 4 bases and J lost 1, with 14 bases in between. CDR3 sequence reads: CASSGTGGPQETQYF. CDR3 DNA sequence: TGCGCCAGCAGCGGGACGGGGGGCCCCCAAGAGACCCAGTACTTC.